This TCR beta chain was found in a study of cytomegalovirus exposure and HLA in healthy donors. V shed 0 bases and J 2 bases; nucleotides not matched to a gene: 7. This CDR3 is built from 17 residues. Germline V gene data show CDR1 as SGHTS and CDR2 as YDEGEE. Assay used: immunoSEQ multiplex PCR; TCRdb lists only in-frame clones, some missing. Of 55,000 to 65,000 clones listed, 85% to 95% are singletons. The material sequenced was PBMCs. The receptor's source is a woman aged 18-29 years in good health and CMV-seropositive. The chain couples TRBV5-8 to TRBJ2-1; 8 nucleotides align to TRBD2. The CDR3 is CASSLDGTGGPYNEQFF. As DNA, the CDR3 is TGTGCCAGCAGCTTGGACGGGACGGGGGGGCCCTACAATGAGCAGTTCTTC.